The 9 T cell receptor beta chains below all came from one sample that was sequenced in a study of T cells in Graves' hyperthyroidism and ophthalmopathy. The source material, RNA transcripts, was used to amplify TCR beta CDR3 regions. Researchers ran a first-round RT-PCR on the TCR CDR3 using the HTBI primer set. Via MiXCR, TCRdb re-called the multiplex PCR reads, giving one row per CDR3 protein. Found here are approximately 690,000 distinct CDR3 sequences, roughly 14% of them singletons; the top ten hold around 13%. The material sequenced was blood. The source of these receptors is a woman between 45 and 60 years old with Graves' ophthalmopathy.

The chain links TRBV2 to TRBJ2-2, with 10 positions matching TRBD2. The CDR3 is 14 amino acids. J gave up 6 bases and V 8 bases, and 6 bases lay outside the gene matches. Germline loops: CDR1 SNHLY, CDR2 FYNNEI. Here the CDR3 DNA reads TGTGCCAGCTTTGCTAGCGGGAGAGCCGGGGAGCTGTTTTTT. Translated, it gives CASFASGRAGELFF.

The sample holds a few counts of this clonotype. V is TRBV10-3 and J is TRBJ2-3; perhaps TRBD2 as D (5 bases). Germline V gene sequence: CDR1 ENHRY, CDR2 SYGVKD. The CDR3 sequence is 13 residues long. V was cut by 5 bases and J by 1 base, with 7 bases left in between. The CDR3 DNA is TGTGCCATCAGTTTTAGCGGCACAGATACGCAGTATTTT. Translation: CAISFSGTDTQYF.

This clonotype was seen repeatedly, ten times or more. This sequence joins TRBV3-1 and TRBJ1-2; possibly TRBD1 for D (6 bases). This CDR3 comprises 13 residues. V lost 4 bases and J lost 8, with 14 bases in between. Looked up from germline, CDR1 is LGHDT and CDR2 is YNNKEL (reference sequence). CDR3 DNA sequence: TGTGCCAGCAGCCCGCACAGGGTGGAGGGCTACACCTTC. Translation gives CASSPHRVEGYTF.

This clonotype has ten or more counts. The V and J genes are TRBV2 and TRBJ2-7; no clear D. CDR3 length: 14 residues. The germline V gene encodes CDR1 SNHLY and CDR2 FYNNEI. V was trimmed by 7 bases and J by 3 bases, leaving 16 bases between them. The CDR3: CASTRAAASYEQYF. For the CDR3, the DNA is TGTGCCAGCACCCGTGCGGCGGCGAGCTACGAGCAGTACTTC. The full variable domain, rest sourced from reference TRBV2 and TRBJ2-7, is EPEVTQTPSHQVTQMGQEVILRCVPISNHLYFYWYRQILGQKVEFLVSFYNNEISEKSEIFDDQFSVERPDGSNFTLKIRSTKLEDSAMYFCASTRAAASYEQYFGPGTRLTVT.

This clonotype was counted between two and nine times. V gene TRBV12-5 combines with J gene TRBJ1-4; D remains ambiguous. This CDR3 comprises 15 residues. Germline V gene sequence: CDR1 LGHNT, CDR2 FRNRAP. V lost 1 base and J lost 8, with 14 bases in between. The CDR3 nucleotides are TGTGCTAGTGGTTTGGGTTCTGGAATTCACGAAAAACTGTTTTTT. Translated, it gives CASGLGSGIHEKLFF.

J is TRBJ2-1 and V is TRBV6-5, with D uncertain. V shed 0 bases and J shed 12 bases, with 12 bases lying between them. CDR3 length: 13 residues. From germline, CDR1 is MNHEY and CDR2 SVGAGI. CDR3 DNA sequence: TGTGCCAGCAGTTACTCCATCCGGTTCTGGCAGTTCTTC. Its translation: CASSYSIRFWQFF.

The chain joins TRBV19 to TRBJ2-1; D is perhaps TRBD1 (5 bases). Trimming stripped 6 bases from V and 5 bases from J, with 17 bases between. The CDR3 extends over 15 amino acids. CDR1 and CDR2 from the germline V gene are LNHDA and SQIVND (reference sequence). The CDR3 spells CASRSGFSPHNEQFF. CDR3 DNA sequence: TGTGCCAGTAGGTCAGGGTTTAGCCCACACAATGAGCAGTTCTTC.

Of note for this clonotype: The CDR3 does not end in the conserved phenylalanine or tryptophan, so this is likely a read error. CDR3 sequence reads: CASSLGSKNIQYL. As DNA, the CDR3 is TGTGCCAGCAGCTTAGGGTCCAAAAACATTCAGTACCTC. The rearrangement joins TRBV11-3 to TRBJ2-4; D is unclear. The length of the CDR3 is 13 residues. Germline V gene sequence: CDR1 SGHNT, CDR2 YENEEA. Trimming removed 1 base from V and 2 bases from J, with 3 bases in between.

The genes are TRBV5-6 and TRBJ2-1, with unresolved D. The germline gives CDR1 SGHDT, CDR2 YYEEEE. With 0 bases removed from V and 10 bases from J, the gap between germline ends came to 11 bases. The CDR3 is made up of 13 amino acids. CDR3 DNA sequence: TGTGCCAGCAGCTTGGGTGGGCCACACGAGCAGTTCTTC. Protein product: CASSLGGPHEQFF. Supplemented by reference TRBV5-6 and TRBJ2-1, the full variable domain reads DAGVTQSPTHLIKTRGQQVTLRCSPKSGHDTVSWYQQALGQGPQFIFQYYEEEERQRGNFPDRFSGHQFPNYSSELNVNALLLGDSALYLCASSLGGPHEQFFGPGTRLTVL.